This TCR beta chain was retrieved from a study of blood T cell repertoires in COVID-19. Study-wide context: Material from acute and convalescent COVID-19 was sourced from the United States, Italy and Spain. Sources were T cells, B-cell-depleted T cells, or PBMCs; the material itself was cDNA or gDNA.

The authors' processing: The assay estimated nucleated cells by amplifying reference gene primers. Assay used: immunoSEQ multiplex PCR; TCRdb lists only in-frame clones, some missing. The D gene and trimming were derived from the DNA, and the V and J assignments and clone size from that table. The table records roughly 220,000 clones, about 80% of them present only once. Trimming stripped 0 bases from V and 7 bases from J, with 7 bases between. CDR1 is SGDLS, CDR2 YYNGEE, per germline. The CDR3 consists of 12 residues. The TCR was taken from a woman aged 55-75 years with acute or convalescent COVID-19. Sequenced sample: peripheral blood. The chain combines TRBV9 with TRBJ1-1; D unresolved. For the CDR3, the DNA is TGTGCCAGCAGCGTAGGTGGAGGTGAAGCTTTCTTT. Its translation is CASSVGGGEAFF.